This T cell receptor beta chain emerged from a study of blood T cell repertoires in COVID-19. Background on the study: Researchers got acute and convalescent COVID-19 samples from the United States, Italy and Spain. PBMCs, B-cell-depleted T cells, or T cells were the source of the cDNA or gDNA that made up the material.

With V trimmed by 3 bases and J by 5 bases, 10 bases remained unmatched. Germline assignment: CDR1 SGHRS and CDR2 YFSETQ. The CDR3 runs to 16 residues. Per the original methods: Cell counts per sample came from amplifying reference gene primers. The assay was immunoSEQ multiplex PCR, and TCRdb's table has in-frame clones only and misses some. V, J and clone size are taken as reported in that table, and D and trimming were inferred from the DNA itself. The sample has about 58,000 clones; around 93% are singletons. The TCR originated in a man over 45 with active COVID-19. The gene calls are TRBV5-1 and TRBJ2-1, with 8 nucleotides matching TRBD2. The specimen sequenced was peripheral blood. Here the CDR3 reads CASSSQTSGIDNEQFF. The CDR3 coding sequence is TGCGCCAGCAGCTCTCAAACTAGCGGCATAGACAATGAGCAGTTCTTC.